This is a list of T cell receptor beta chains from one sample in a study of T cell repertoires in cytomegalovirus infection. Each CDR3 protein gets one entry after TCRdb re-called the reads with MiXCR. The table includes roughly 280,000 distinct CDR3 sequences, approximately 9.1% detected once. Sequences were obtained from PBMCs. The receptor source for this set is a human donor in good health (CMV status not recorded). Some clones in this sample may be carry-over from other donors' samples. The CDR3 runs from the conserved cysteine through the conserved F or W. Fields, in order: CDR3 protein, CDR3 DNA, V gene, J gene, D gene, clone size. The D gene is left open where the match is weak. Where a row states a size, it is once, few, many or the class of an expanded clone; other rows omit it.

cdr3_aa: CSVRILNTEAFF
cdr3_nt: TGCAGCGTTCGTATCCTAAACACTGAAGCTTTCTTT
v_call: TRBV29-1
j_call: TRBJ1-1
d_call: .
clone_size: many

cdr3_aa: CASSLGPQLDGYTF
cdr3_nt: TGTGCCAGCAGCTTAGGACCGCAGTTGGATGGCTACACCTTC
v_call: TRBV7-2
j_call: TRBJ1-2
d_call: .
clone_size: many

cdr3_aa: CASSRDAVNGYTF
cdr3_nt: TGTGCCAGCAGCAGAGACGCGGTTAATGGCTACACCTTC
v_call: TRBV12-3/TRBV12-4
j_call: TRBJ1-2
d_call: .
clone_size: few

cdr3_aa: CASSFTRVGAFF
cdr3_nt: TGTGCCAGCAGTTTCACTAGGGTGGGAGCTTTCTTT
v_call: TRBV12-3/TRBV12-4
j_call: TRBJ1-1
d_call: .
clone_size: once

cdr3_aa: CASSLGAGFSYEQYF
cdr3_nt: TGTGCCAGCAGCCTAGGAGCGGGGTTCTCCTACGAGCAGTACTTC
v_call: TRBV7-9
j_call: TRBJ2-7
d_call: TRBD2
clone_size: .

cdr3_aa: CASSLRDGLNSPLHF
cdr3_nt: TGTGCCAGCAGCTTAAGGGACGGTTTAAATTCACCCCTCCACTTT
v_call: TRBV7-8
j_call: TRBJ1-6
d_call: .
clone_size: many

cdr3_aa: CASSLAGNTKAFF
cdr3_nt: TGTGCCAGCAGCTTAGCCGGGAACACTAAAGCTTTCTTT
v_call: TRBV7-9
j_call: TRBJ1-1
d_call: .
clone_size: .

cdr3_aa: CASSQGRGGLNEQFF
cdr3_nt: TGTGCCAGCAGCCAAGGACGGGGGGGCCTCAATGAGCAGTTCTTC
v_call: TRBV4-2
j_call: TRBJ2-1
d_call: TRBD2
clone_size: .

cdr3_aa: CASSFVSGGATDTQYF
cdr3_nt: TGTGCCAGCAGCTTCGTTAGCGGGGGGGCCACAGATACGCAGTATTTT
v_call: TRBV11-2
j_call: TRBJ2-3
d_call: TRBD2
clone_size: many

cdr3_aa: CASSSQGAPTYEQYF
cdr3_nt: TGTGCCAGCAGCTCCCAGGGGGCCCCCACCTACGAGCAGTACTTC
v_call: TRBV7-2
j_call: TRBJ2-7
d_call: TRBD1
clone_size: many

cdr3_aa: CASSQEGGLKNIQYF
cdr3_nt: TGCGCCAGCAGCCAAGAGGGGGGCCTAAAAAACATTCAGTACTTC
v_call: TRBV4-1
j_call: TRBJ2-4
d_call: .
clone_size: .

cdr3_aa: CASQRGGLNTEAFF
cdr3_nt: TGTGCCAGTCAGCGGGGGGGCCTCAACACTGAAGCTTTCTTT
v_call: TRBV28
j_call: TRBJ1-1
d_call: .
clone_size: many

cdr3_aa: CSVGTGNQPQHF
cdr3_nt: TGCAGCGTTGGGACAGGAAATCAGCCCCAGCATTTT
v_call: TRBV29-1
j_call: TRBJ1-5
d_call: TRBD1
clone_size: few

cdr3_aa: CASRLLAQETQYF
cdr3_nt: TGTGCCAGCAGGCTACTAGCGCAAGAGACCCAGTACTTC
v_call: TRBV6-5
j_call: TRBJ2-5
d_call: TRBD2
clone_size: many